What follows are 17 T cell receptor beta chains derived from one specimen sequenced in a study of response to subunit inactivated influenza vaccine. TCRdb fed the RT-PCR reads into MiXCR, producing one record per CDR3 protein. The data hold under 800,000 distinct CDR3 sequences, with approximately 15% observed a single time. The sample consisted of PBMCs from blood, taken less than 15 days before vaccination. All receptors derive from a man between 45 and 60 years old who received an inactivated influenza vaccine.

This clonotype turned up a few times. The genes are TRBV21-1 and TRBJ1-5; the tabulated D call, TRBD1, remains unverified against the DNA. TRBV21-1 is annotated as a pseudogene. The CDR3 loop spans 16 amino acids. The CDR3 coding sequence is TGTGCCAGCAACAAAACGCGGACAGGGGGCGAGGAGCCCCAGCATTTT. Its protein is CASNKTRTGGEEPQHF.

This clonotype was seen a few times. J is TRBJ2-5 and V is TRBV10-3; a possible D gene is TRBD2 (6 bases). Germline CDR1 and CDR2: ENHRY and SYGVKD. This CDR3 has 13 residues. The V gene lost 7 bases and the J gene lost 5 bases, with 14 bases spanning the gap. CDR3 in amino acids: CAIKGTGFETQYF. As DNA, the CDR3 is TGTGCCATCAAAGGGACTGGCTTTGAGACCCAGTACTTC.

This clonotype was detected ten times or more. The J gene is TRBJ2-1, the V gene TRBV6-6; D gene ambiguous. Trimming left V 5 bases short and J 15 bases short, with 20 bases between. CDR1 and CDR2 from the germline V gene are MNHNY and SVGAGI (reference sequence). There are 13 residues in the CDR3. In nucleotides, the CDR3 is TGTGCCAGCAGTATTCCCCGGGCAGCCCACGGGTTCTTC. Translation gives CASSIPRAAHGFF.

This clonotype was counted many times. The chain carries TRBV4-1 and TRBJ2-5, with D uncertain. Germline CDR1 is MGHRA and CDR2 is YSYEKL. The V and J ends lost 4 bases and 5 bases respectively, with 11 bases between them. The CDR3 is 13 residues long. CDR3 sequence (DNA): TGCGCCAGCAGCCGACTCGAAACGGAGACCCAGTACTTC. It encodes CASSRLETETQYF.

This clonotype was seen more than once but under ten times. The CDR3 loop is CASRFSGRVREQYF. Written as DNA, the CDR3 is TGCGCCAGCAGGTTTAGCGGGAGGGTTCGCGAGCAGTACTTC. The V and J genes are TRBV5-1 and TRBJ2-7; the match to TRBD2 covers 11 bases. Germline V gives CDR1 SGHRS, CDR2 YFSETQ. V trimming: 5 bases; J trimming: 6 bases; junction bases outside the gene matches: 7. The CDR3 is 14 amino acids.

This chain joins TRBV6-5 and TRBJ2-1, with unresolved D. The CDR3 extends over 14 amino acids. Germline CDR1 reads MNHEY; CDR2 reads SVGAGI. V lost 2 bases and J lost 7, with 12 bases in between. CDR3 nucleotides: TGTGCCAGCAGTTACACCTTTACAACAAATGAGCAGTTCTTC. Translating it yields CASSYTFTTNEQFF.

V usage is TRBV20-1 and J usage is TRBJ2-1; possible D gene TRBD1, 5 bases. The CDR3 has 11 residues. The germline V gene has CDR1 DFQATT and CDR2 SNEGSKA (reference sequence). V lost 2 bases and J 6 bases, leaving 5 bases between the germline ends. DNA of the CDR3: TGCAGTGCTAGAAGGGGCAATGAGCAGTTCTTC. Amino acids: CSARRGNEQFF.

This clonotype was seen only a few times. V and J are TRBV4-3 and TRBJ1-1, with TRBD1 as a possible D gene (5 bases). The CDR3 totals 15 residues. Germline CDR1 LGHNA, CDR2 YSLEER. V shed 1 base and J shed 0 bases, with 9 bases lying between them. This chain's CDR3 is CASSQAQAMNTEAFF. The CDR3 nucleotides read TGCGCCAGCAGCCAAGCACAGGCTATGAACACTGAAGCTTTCTTT.

The V gene is TRBV5-5, the J gene TRBJ2-1; D remains ambiguous. With 0 bases removed from V and 5 bases from J, the gap between germline ends came to 6 bases. CDR3 size: 13 residues. CDR1 SGHKS and CDR2 YYEKEE come from the germline V gene (reference sequence). The CDR3 spells CASSLVPNNEQFF. CDR3 nucleotide sequence: TGTGCCAGCAGCTTGGTTCCTAACAATGAGCAGTTCTTC.

This clonotype was seen a few times. The rearrangement joins TRBV21-1 to TRBJ2-1; the DNA was not used to check the table's D call, TRBD1. TRBV21-1 is a pseudogene segment. CDR3 size: 17 residues. Written as DNA, the CDR3 is TGTGCCAGCAGCAAGAGGGGTAGGCGGGGGGCGGGGGATGAGCAGTTCTTC. Translation gives CASSKRGRRGAGDEQFF.

Only a few counts were recorded for this clonotype. The chain uses TRBV28 and TRBJ2-1; TRBD1 agrees at 9 bases. V lost 5 bases, J lost 4 bases, and 6 bases stayed unmatched. The length of the CDR3 is 15 residues. Germline V gives CDR1 MDHEN, CDR2 SYDVKM. The CDR3 DNA sequence: TGTGCCAGCAGTCCCTGGACAGGGGAATACAATGAGCAGTTCTTC. It codes for CASSPWTGEYNEQFF.

This clonotype was counted between two and nine times. The rearrangement joins TRBV10-3 to TRBJ2-1, with 8 bases lining up with TRBD2. V lost 5 bases, J lost 2 bases, and 5 bases stayed unmatched. CDR1 and CDR2 (germline): ENHRY, SYGVKD. CDR3 length equals 15 residues. The CDR3 DNA is TGTGCCATCAGTACTAGCGGAGGAACCTACAATGAGCAGTTCTTC. Translating it yields CAISTSGGTYNEQFF.

This clonotype was observed many times. V is TRBV6-5 and J is TRBJ2-7, with a possible D match to TRBD1 (6 bases). Trimming left V 0 bases short and J 0 bases short, with 6 bases between. Germline V gene data show CDR1 as MNHEY and CDR2 as SVGAGI. This CDR3 is built from 14 residues. This chain's CDR3 is CASSYSQGSYEQYF. CDR3 bases: TGTGCCAGCAGTTACTCACAGGGCTCCTACGAGCAGTACTTC.

In its sample, this clonotype was seen a few times. This chain joins TRBV18 and TRBJ2-1, with 7 positions matching TRBD1. Germline CDR1 KGHSH, CDR2 LQKENI. Trimming cost V 4 bases and J 0 bases; bases outside gene matches: 6. The length of the CDR3 is 16 residues. CDR3 coding DNA: TGTGCCAGCTCACTCAGTCCAGGGGGCTCCTACAATGAGCAGTTCTTC. Its protein is CASSLSPGGSYNEQFF.

The chain combines TRBV11-2 with TRBJ2-2; D remains unclear. Trimming left V 3 bases short and J 6 bases short, with 8 bases between. CDR1 and CDR2 from the germline V gene are SGHAT and FQNNGV. The CDR3 has 13 amino acids. CDR3 bases: TGTGCCAGCAGCTTCGGCTTCTCCGGGGAGCTGTTTTTT. Protein product: CASSFGFSGELFF.

This clonotype was counted only a few times. CDR3 loop: CASSLRGFYEQYF. DNA for the CDR3: TGTGCCAGCAGTTTACGGGGGTTCTACGAGCAGTACTTC. The gene calls are TRBV12-3 or TRBV12-4 and TRBJ2-7; a possible D gene is TRBD2 (6 bases). Trimming pared 2 bases from V and 3 bases from J, leaving 8 bases between. The CDR3 has 13 residues.

As DNA, the CDR3 is TGTGCCACCCTAAACCGACTAGCGGGAGTCTACGAGCAGTACTTC. It specifies CATLNRLAGVYEQYF. V and J are TRBV10-3 and TRBJ2-7; 12 bases are shared with TRBD2. The CDR3 has 15 residues. Germline CDR1 reads ENHRY; CDR2 reads SYGVKD. V was pared by 10 bases and J by 3 bases, with 10 bases of the junction left unmatched.